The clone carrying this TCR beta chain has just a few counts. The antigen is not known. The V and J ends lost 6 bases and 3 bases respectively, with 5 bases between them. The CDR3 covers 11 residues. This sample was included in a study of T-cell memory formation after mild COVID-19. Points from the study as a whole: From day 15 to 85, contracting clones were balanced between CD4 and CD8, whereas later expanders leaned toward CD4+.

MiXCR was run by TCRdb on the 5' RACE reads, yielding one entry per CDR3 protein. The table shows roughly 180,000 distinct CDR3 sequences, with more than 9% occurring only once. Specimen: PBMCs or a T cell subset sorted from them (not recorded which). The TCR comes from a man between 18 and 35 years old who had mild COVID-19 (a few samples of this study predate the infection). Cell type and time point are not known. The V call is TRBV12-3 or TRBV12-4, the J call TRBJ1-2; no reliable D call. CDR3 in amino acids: CASRAYYGYTF. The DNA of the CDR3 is TGTGCCAGCAGGGCATACTATGGCTACACCTTC.